The 29 T cell receptor beta chains below were found in one sample sequenced in a study of cytotoxic CD8 clonotypes in ibrutinib-treated CLL. Assay: immunoSEQ multiplex PCR; the TCRdb copy retains only in-frame clones and omits some. The sample lists tens of thousands of clones, roughly 80% occurring once. The sample was PBMCs, taken after 24 months of ibrutinib treatment. The source of these receptors is a human donor with chronic lymphocytic leukemia.

The chain employs TRBV4-1 and TRBJ1-2; D remains ambiguous. The CDR3 is 15 amino acids. CDR1 and CDR2 (germline): MGHRA, YSYEKL. V dropped 3 bases and J dropped 4 bases, with 15 bases sitting between them. CDR3 bases: TGCGCCAGCAGCCAGGATGGGCCACGGGGCTATGGCTACACCTTC. Translation: CASSQDGPRGYGYTF.

The V and J genes are TRBV7-8 and TRBJ2-2, with 12 positions matching TRBD2. V dropped 2 bases and J dropped 3; count of bases not matched to a gene: 4. The CDR3 runs to 17 residues. CDR1 is SGHVS, CDR2 FQNEAQ, per germline. The CDR3 is CASSLPGLAGYTGELFF. CDR3 nucleotides: TGTGCCAGCAGCTTACCCGGACTAGCGGGATACACCGGGGAGCTGTTTTTT.

This sequence joins TRBV15 and TRBJ1-1, with TRBD1 as a possible D gene (6 bases). With 3 bases removed from V and 4 bases from J, the gap between germline ends came to 30 bases. CDR1 LNHNV and CDR2 YYDKDF come from the germline V gene (reference sequence). The CDR3 is made up of 20 amino acids. The DNA for the CDR3 is TGTGCCACCAGCAGCTATTCGGGGTACCGGGACACCCTACTGGGCACTGAAGCTTTCTTT. This sequence encodes CATSSYSGYRDTLLGTEAFF. The whole variable domain, filled in from reference TRBV15 and TRBJ1-1, reads DAMVIQNPRYQVTQFGKPVTLSCSQTLNHNVMYWYQQKSSQAPKLLFHYYDKDFNNEADTPDNFQSRRPNTSFCFLDIRSPGLGDTAMYLCATSSYSGYRDTLLGTEAFFGQGTRLTVV.

V gene TRBV5-1 combines with J gene TRBJ2-1; 8 positions agree with TRBD1. V was pared by 0 bases and J by 4 bases, with 12 bases of the junction left unmatched. The germline gives CDR1 SGHRS, CDR2 YFSETQ. This CDR3 is 18 amino acids long. The CDR3 DNA reads TGCGCCAGCAGCTTGGACGGCAGGGGGAGGACAGGGTACAATGAGCAGTTCTTC. Its translation is CASSLDGRGRTGYNEQFF.

V gene TRBV29-1 combines with J gene TRBJ1-1; D possibly corresponds to TRBD1 (6 bases). The V end lost 4 bases, the J end lost 6 bases, and 9 bases lay between the germline ends. The CDR3 has 11 residues. The V gene's germline CDR1 is SQVTM and CDR2 ANQGSEA. CDR3 region: CSVGEGAEAFF. The CDR3 nucleotides are TGCAGCGTTGGGGAGGGGGCTGAAGCTTTCTTT.

The V and J genes are TRBV28 and TRBJ2-7; possible D gene TRBD2, 5 bases. Germline assignment: CDR1 MDHEN and CDR2 SYDVKM. The CDR3 is 14 amino acids. Trimming removed 7 bases from V and 3 bases from J, with 16 bases in between. CDR3 sequence reads: CASTPAGVIYEQYF. Written as DNA, the CDR3 is TGTGCCAGCACCCCGGCGGGCGTCATCTACGAGCAGTACTTC.

This clone was seen a handful of times. This chain links TRBV27 with TRBJ1-2, with 9 nucleotides matching TRBD1. CDR3 length: 15 amino acids. The germline V gene has CDR1 MNHEY and CDR2 SMNVEV (reference sequence). V was pared by 6 bases and J by 2 bases, with 7 bases of the junction left unmatched. CDR3 loop: CASRGTGPLNYGYTF. The DNA for the CDR3 is TGTGCCAGCAGAGGGACAGGGCCACTCAACTATGGCTACACCTTC.

This chain links TRBV5-3 with TRBJ1-1; D perhaps matches TRBD1 (5 bases). TRBV5-3 is identified as an open reading frame with a role that is uncertain. Trimming removed 4 bases from V and 0 bases from J, with 19 bases in between. CDR3 length: 17 residues. The CDR3 DNA follows: TGTGCCAGAAGCCATATGGGCAGGAGGGGCTTGAACACTGAAGCTTTCTTT. It encodes CARSHMGRRGLNTEAFF.

The chain employs TRBV5-1 and TRBJ2-3; D gene unclear. This CDR3 has 15 residues. The V gene's germline CDR1 is SGHRS and CDR2 YFSETQ. The ends were cut back, 7 bases at V and 0 bases at J, with 15 bases in the middle. The CDR3 sequence is CASGASGVSTDTQYF. The CDR3 nucleotides read TGCGCCAGCGGAGCTTCAGGAGTTAGCACAGATACGCAGTATTTT.

V usage is TRBV2 and J usage is TRBJ2-7; D remains unclear. Germline V gene lookup returns CDR1 SNHLY and CDR2 FYNNEI. This CDR3 has 12 amino acids. V was shortened by 3 bases and J by 5 bases, with 8 bases between the two germline ends. Here the CDR3 reads CASSEMDHEQYF. The CDR3 coding sequence is TGTGCCAGCAGTGAGATGGACCACGAGCAGTACTTC. The full variable domain, completed using reference TRBV2 and TRBJ2-7, is EPEVTQTPSHQVTQMGQEVILRCVPISNHLYFYWYRQILGQKVEFLVSFYNNEISEKSEIFDDQFSVERPDGSNFTLKIRSTKLEDSAMYFCASSEMDHEQYFGPGTRLTVT.

The chain joins TRBV28 to TRBJ2-7; no reliable D call. There are 12 residues in the CDR3. V was shortened by 2 bases and J by 6 bases, with 8 bases between the two germline ends. The germline gives CDR1 MDHEN, CDR2 SYDVKM. CDR3 in DNA: TGTGCCAGCAGTTTACCCAGTACCGAGCAGTACTTC. Translation: CASSLPSTEQYF.

The V and J genes are TRBV6-5 and TRBJ1-2, with a tentative D call TRBD1 (5 bases). The CDR3 is 13 amino acids. Germline loops: CDR1 MNHEY, CDR2 SVGAGI. CDR3 in DNA: TGTGCTACGGGGCGGAATAACGATTATGGCTACACCTTC. This sequence encodes CATGRNNDYGYTF.

Details on this clone: Other DNA sequences from this sample encode an identical CDR3 as well. J is TRBJ2-2 and V is TRBV10-1; a possible D gene is TRBD1 (6 bases). V lost 6 bases and J 4 bases, leaving 9 bases between the germline ends. Germline V gives CDR1 WNHNN, CDR2 SYGVQD (reference sequence). The CDR3 runs to 13 residues. The CDR3 region has the DNA TGCGCCAGCAGCAGGACAGTCACCGGGGAGCTGTTTTTT. It yields the protein CASSRTVTGELFF.

This chain uses TRBV2 with TRBJ1-4; no firm D call. Germline V lookup: CDR1 SNHLY, CDR2 FYNNEI. The V and J ends lost 6 bases and 8 bases respectively, with 10 bases between them. CDR3 length equals 12 residues. CDR3 bases: TGTGCCAGCAGCAGGTCGGTGGAAAAACTGTTTTTT. Residues: CASSRSVEKLFF. Drawing the rest from reference TRBV2 and TRBJ1-4, the complete variable domain is EPEVTQTPSHQVTQMGQEVILRCVPISNHLYFYWYRQILGQKVEFLVSFYNNEISEKSEIFDDQFSVERPDGSNFTLKIRSTKLEDSAMYFCASSRSVEKLFFGSGTQLSVL.

The rearrangement joins TRBV4-2 to TRBJ2-7, with 8 bases fitting TRBD1. There are 15 residues in the CDR3. Germline lookup yields CDR1 LGHNA and CDR2 YNFKEQ. Germline trimming cut 4 bases from V and 3 bases from J; bases unmatched to any gene: 8. Written as DNA, the CDR3 is TGTGCCAGCAGCCCCGAATGGACAGGGATCTACGAGCAGTACTTC. Amino acids: CASSPEWTGIYEQYF.

V gene TRBV6-1 combines with J gene TRBJ1-2; no reliable D call. CDR1 and CDR2 (germline): MNHNS, SASEGT. The CDR3 loop spans 14 amino acids. Trimming left V 0 bases short and J 7 bases short, with 12 bases between. This chain's CDR3 is CASSEAGNSGGYTF. The CDR3 DNA follows: TGTGCCAGCAGTGAAGCAGGGAATTCGGGTGGCTACACCTTC.

The chain combines TRBV11-3 with TRBJ2-3; D unclear. This CDR3 is built from 14 residues. Trimming removed 8 bases from V and 4 bases from J, with 16 bases in between. CDR1 SGHNT and CDR2 YENEEA come from the germline V gene. Written as DNA, the CDR3 is TGTGCCAGCGCTCGAGGAAGAGGCGCAGATACGCAGTATTTT. The encoded protein is CASARGRGADTQYF.

J is TRBJ1-5 and V is TRBV27; maybe TRBD1 (5 bases). CDR1 is MNHEY, CDR2 SMNVEV, per germline (reference sequence). Between the trimmed V and J ends, which lost 1 base and 0 bases, there was a span of 13 bases. This CDR3 region has 17 residues. CDR3 in DNA: TGTGCCAGCAGTTTATTGAGTACAGGACATAGCAATCAGCCCCAGCATTTT. Its protein product is CASSLLSTGHSNQPQHF.

This clone was counted once. This chain uses TRBV30 with TRBJ2-5; tentative D call: TRBD1 (6 bases). The CDR3 totals 13 residues. CDR1 and CDR2 from the germline V gene are GTSNPN and SVGIG (reference sequence). Trimming left V 3 bases short and J 2 bases short, with 10 bases between. The CDR3: CAWRGTWQETQYF. DNA for the CDR3: TGTGCCTGGAGGGGGACATGGCAAGAGACCCAGTACTTC.

This clone was counted once. V usage is TRBV6-4 and J usage is TRBJ2-5; D unclear. The CDR3 is 14 residues long. Germline lookup yields CDR1 MRHNA and CDR2 SNTAGT. Trimming left V 1 base short and J 3 bases short, with 9 bases between. CDR3 sequence (DNA): TGTGCCAGCAGTGACTTTGGCTCGAAAGAGACCCAGTACTTC. This gives the protein CASSDFGSKETQYF.

This sequence joins TRBV5-1 and TRBJ2-7; 9 bases agree with TRBD1. The trim removed 4 bases at V and 0 bases at J, leaving 5 bases unmatched. Germline V gene lookup returns CDR1 SGHRS and CDR2 YFSETQ. This CDR3 has 15 residues. The CDR3 protein is CASSGGTGSSYEQYF. In nucleotides, the CDR3 is TGCGCCAGCAGCGGCGGGACAGGGAGCTCCTACGAGCAGTACTTC.

The rearrangement links TRBV29-1 to TRBJ2-5, with D possibly being TRBD1 (6 bases). The V end was cut by 5 bases, the J end by 4 bases, with 11 bases between. This CDR3 contains 12 residues. Germline CDR1 and CDR2: SQVTM and ANQGSEA. In DNA, the CDR3 is TGCAGCGTTATTGTACAGGGAGAGACCCAGTACTTC. This sequence encodes CSVIVQGETQYF.

This sequence joins TRBV7-2 and TRBJ2-2, with TRBD2 matching over 7 bases. The CDR3 spans 14 residues. Germline CDR1 reads SGHTA; CDR2 reads FQGNSA. The trim removed 11 bases at V and 0 bases at J, leaving 6 bases unmatched. CDR3: CASWTRTNTGELFF. The CDR3 DNA reads TGTGCCTCGTGGACTAGGACGAACACCGGGGAGCTGTTTTTT.

The chain has TRBV28 and TRBJ2-5; D call uncertain. Germline CDR1 MDHEN, CDR2 SYDVKM. V lost 5 bases, J lost 0 bases, and 10 bases lay in between. The CDR3 covers 14 residues. The CDR3 DNA sequence: TGTGCCAGCAGTGTCACCATGTACCAAGAGACCCAGTACTTC. It specifies CASSVTMYQETQYF.

The chain combines TRBV5-6 with TRBJ1-4, with unresolved D. Trimming removed 0 bases from V and 6 bases from J, with 6 bases in between. Germline values: CDR1 SGHDT, CDR2 YYEEEE. This CDR3 comprises 13 residues. CDR3 region: CASSLGHYEKLFF. The DNA of the CDR3 is TGTGCCAGCAGCTTGGGTCACTATGAAAAACTGTTTTTT.

The rearrangement uses TRBV18 and TRBJ2-6; no reliable D call. Trimming removed 0 bases at V and 2 bases at J, with 5 bases between. This CDR3 is built from 15 residues. Germline V CDR1 and CDR2: KGHSH, LQKENI. The CDR3 is CASSPPNPGANVLTF. The DNA for the CDR3 is TGTGCCAGCTCACCACCGAATCCTGGGGCCAACGTCCTGACTTTC.

V gene TRBV9 combines with J gene TRBJ2-2, with no clear D. V was cut by 0 bases and J by 0 bases, with 9 bases left in between. Germline V gene data show CDR1 as SGDLS and CDR2 as YYNGEE. The CDR3 is made up of 16 amino acids. CDR3 loop: CASSVAGRSNTGELFF. The CDR3 DNA follows: TGTGCCAGCAGCGTAGCGGGTCGGTCGAACACCGGGGAGCTGTTTTTT.

The V and J genes are TRBV25-1 and TRBJ2-7; 9 bases align to TRBD1. Germline V lookup: CDR1 MGHDK, CDR2 SYGVNS. V shed 4 bases, J shed 7 bases, and the junction held 2 bases outside the gene matches. CDR3 length: 12 residues. The CDR3 DNA reads as TGTGCCAGCAGTGTCGGACAGGGGGAGCAGTACTTC. Its protein product is CASSVGQGEQYF.

Written as DNA, the CDR3 is TGTGCCACCCACGGGTCACACGACGCTAGCACAGATACGCAGTATTTT. This sequence encodes CATHGSHDASTDTQYF. J is TRBJ2-3 and V is TRBV28; D is ambiguous. This CDR3 is 16 amino acids long. Germline V gene lookup returns CDR1 MDHEN and CDR2 SYDVKM. Deletions cut 10 bases from V and 0 bases from J, with 20 bases between. The full variable domain, with the rest looked up from reference TRBV28 and TRBJ2-3, is DVKVTQSSRYLVKRTGEKVFLECVQDMDHENMFWYRQDPGLGLRLIYFSYDVKMKEKGDIPEGYSVSREKKERFSLILESASTNQTSMYLCATHGSHDASTDTQYFGPGTRLTVL.